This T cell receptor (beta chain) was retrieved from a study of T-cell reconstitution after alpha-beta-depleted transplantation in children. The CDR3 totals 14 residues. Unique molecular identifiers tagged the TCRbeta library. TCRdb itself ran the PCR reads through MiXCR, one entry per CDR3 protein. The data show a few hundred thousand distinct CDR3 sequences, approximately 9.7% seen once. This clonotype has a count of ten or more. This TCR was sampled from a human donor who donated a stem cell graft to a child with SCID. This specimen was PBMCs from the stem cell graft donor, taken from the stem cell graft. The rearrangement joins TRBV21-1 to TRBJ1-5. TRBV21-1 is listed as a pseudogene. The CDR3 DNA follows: TGTGCCAGCAGCCCAAAACGGGGCAATCAGCCCCAGCATTTT. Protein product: CASSPKRGNQPQHF.